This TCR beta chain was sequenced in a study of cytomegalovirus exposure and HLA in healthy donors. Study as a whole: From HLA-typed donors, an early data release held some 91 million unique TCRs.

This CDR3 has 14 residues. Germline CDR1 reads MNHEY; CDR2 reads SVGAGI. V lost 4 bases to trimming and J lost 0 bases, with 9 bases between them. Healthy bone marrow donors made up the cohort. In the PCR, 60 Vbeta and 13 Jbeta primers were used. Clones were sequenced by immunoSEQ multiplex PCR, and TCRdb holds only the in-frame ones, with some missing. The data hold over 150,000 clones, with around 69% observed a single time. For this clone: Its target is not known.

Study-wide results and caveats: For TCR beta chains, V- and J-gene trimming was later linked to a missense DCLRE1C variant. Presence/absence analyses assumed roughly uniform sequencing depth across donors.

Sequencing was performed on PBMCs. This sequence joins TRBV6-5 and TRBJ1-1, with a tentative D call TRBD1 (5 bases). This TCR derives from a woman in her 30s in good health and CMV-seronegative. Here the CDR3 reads CASSFDSLNTEAFF. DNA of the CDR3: TGTGCCAGCAGTTTCGACAGCCTGAACACTGAAGCTTTCTTT.